One sample yielded the 20 T cell receptor beta chains listed below, sequenced in a study of human T cells and chemical hapten exposure. MiXCR was run by TCRdb on the RACE reads, yielding one entry per CDR3 protein. The data hold around 130,000 distinct CDR3 sequences, with roughly 10% observed a single time. Indicated time point: patch test 2, 6 weeks after DPC sensitization. Treatment defined: therapeutic diphenylcyclopropenone sensitization with weekly scalp DPC. The starting material was whole blood, obtained in connection with sensitization to the hapten diphenylcyclopropenone (DPC). The origin of the receptors is a woman in her fifties or sixties with alopecia areata. Some clones in this sample may be carry-over from other donors' samples.

There are a few counts of this clonotype. The V gene is TRBV5-1, the J gene TRBJ2-1; 13 bases map to TRBD2. The CDR3 is 16 residues long. V lost 4 bases, J lost 5 bases, and 6 bases stayed unmatched. Germline V gene data show CDR1 as SGHRS and CDR2 as YFSETQ. CDR3 in DNA: TGCGCCAGCAGCCTACTAGCGGGAGGGACGAACAATGAGCAGTTCTTC. Amino acid sequence: CASSLLAGGTNNEQFF.

This clonotype occurred a few times. V and J are TRBV3-1 and TRBJ1-6, with D perhaps TRBD1 (5 bases). The V gene's germline CDR1 is LGHDT and CDR2 YNNKEL (reference sequence). This CDR3 spans 18 amino acids. V lost 1 base, J lost 8 bases, and 21 bases lay in between. The CDR3 loop is CASSQGGKNSHYYSPLHF. For the CDR3, the DNA is TGTGCCAGCAGCCAAGGGGGGAAGAACAGCCACTACTATTCACCCCTCCACTTT.

CDR3 residues: CASSQVPLLTDTQYF. The CDR3 DNA is TGTGCCAGCAGCCAAGTCCCCCTGCTCACAGATACGCAGTATTTT. This rearrangement joins TRBV4-2 to TRBJ2-3; D unresolved. CDR1 and CDR2 from the germline V gene are LGHNA and YNFKEQ. The V end lost 1 base, the J end lost 2 bases, and 10 bases lay between the germline ends. The CDR3 runs to 15 residues.

The sample holds many counts of this clonotype. This CDR3 reads CSVEGQGTDTQYF. DNA for the CDR3: TGCAGCGTTGAAGGACAGGGCACAGATACGCAGTATTTT. The chain uses TRBV29-1 and TRBJ2-3; D is perhaps TRBD1 (6 bases). The germline V and J ends were trimmed by 1 base and 1 base, with 6 bases remaining between them. Germline lookup yields CDR1 SQVTM and CDR2 ANQGSEA. The CDR3 is made up of 13 amino acids.

This clonotype was counted a few times. The rearrangement joins TRBV28 to TRBJ2-1; 7 nucleotides agree with TRBD2. The CDR3 covers 14 residues. Germline V lookup: CDR1 MDHEN, CDR2 SYDVKM. V trimming: 7 bases; J trimming: 10 bases; junction bases outside the gene matches: 13. CDR3 bases: TGTGCCAGCACCACCGGGAGGCCTACGGCGGAGCAGTTCTTC. Its protein is CASTTGRPTAEQFF.

V usage is TRBV11-2 and J usage is TRBJ1-5; D remains unclear. V was trimmed by 1 base and J by 6 bases, leaving 7 bases between them. Germline V lookup: CDR1 SGHAT, CDR2 FQNNGV. The CDR3 is 13 residues long. The CDR3 loop is CASSLVGSQPQHF. CDR3 sequence (DNA): TGTGCCAGCAGCTTAGTGGGCAGTCAGCCCCAGCATTTT.

This clonotype was seen only a few times. V usage is TRBV29-1 and J usage is TRBJ2-2, with 8 positions matching TRBD1. Trimming removed 6 bases from V and 7 bases from J; junction bases left unmatched: 10. The germline V gene encodes CDR1 SQVTM and CDR2 ANQGSEA. CDR3 size: 14 residues. The CDR3 DNA is TGCAGCGTCCGCCCCGGGACAGGCAGCGGGGAGCTGTTTTTT. Residues: CSVRPGTGSGELFF.

This clonotype was seen more than once but under ten times. V and J are TRBV6-5 and TRBJ2-7; 12 nucleotides align to TRBD1. The CDR3 is 16 amino acids. Germline CDR1 is MNHEY and CDR2 is SVGAGI. V lost 6 bases, J lost 6 bases, and 12 bases stayed unmatched. DNA for the CDR3: TGTGCCAGCAGGAGACCGGGACAGGGGGCGCCGGGCGAGCAGTACTTC. It translates to CASRRPGQGAPGEQYF.

This clonotype was seen repeatedly, ten times or more. The DNA of the CDR3 is TGTGCCAGCAGCTTCCCCAAAGCGGGCACCGGGGAGCTGTTTTTT. Translation gives CASSFPKAGTGELFF. V and J are TRBV7-9 and TRBJ2-2, with D possibly matching TRBD2 (6 bases). V lost 3 bases and J lost 4, with 12 bases in between. Germline V lookup: CDR1 SEHNR, CDR2 FQNEAQ (reference sequence). The CDR3 is 15 residues long.

Ten or more counts support this clonotype. The rearrangement uses TRBV18 and TRBJ2-5; D is undetermined. Germline CDR1 is KGHSH and CDR2 is LQKENI. With 3 bases removed from V and 5 bases from J, the gap between germline ends came to 10 bases. The CDR3 is 13 amino acids. CDR3 amino acids: CASSPGRAETQYF. In DNA form, the CDR3 reads TGTGCCAGCTCACCCGGCCGGGCGGAGACCCAGTACTTC.

The V call is TRBV29-1, the J call TRBJ2-6; 7 nucleotides line up with TRBD1. This CDR3 is built from 18 residues. Germline CDR1 and CDR2: SQVTM and ANQGSEA. The ends lost 6 bases at V and 0 bases at J; junction bases unmatched: 14. This chain's CDR3 is CSVTTGQPTFSGANVLTF. The CDR3 DNA sequence: TGCAGCGTAACTACGGGACAGCCCACCTTCTCTGGGGCCAACGTCCTGACTTTC.

This sequence joins TRBV28 and TRBJ2-2, with D possibly being TRBD1 (5 bases). The CDR3 spans 15 residues. Trimming shortened V by 4 bases and J by 6 bases, and 15 bases separated the two germline ends. CDR1 and CDR2 from the germline V gene are MDHEN and SYDVKM. The CDR3 sequence: CASSSWTWIAGELFF. In DNA, the CDR3 is TGTGCCAGCAGTTCCTGGACATGGATAGCCGGGGAGCTGTTTTTT. Full variable domain (missing parts from reference TRBV28 and TRBJ2-2): DVKVTQSSRYLVKRTGEKVFLECVQDMDHENMFWYRQDPGLGLRLIYFSYDVKMKEKGDIPEGYSVSREKKERFSLILESASTNQTSMYLCASSSWTWIAGELFFGEGSRLTVL.

This clonotype occurred a few times. This chain connects TRBV3-1 to TRBJ2-5; no definite D call. The germline V gene has CDR1 LGHDT and CDR2 YNNKEL (reference sequence). The CDR3 spans 12 residues. Between the trimmed V and J ends, which lost 4 bases and 3 bases, there was a span of 6 bases. CDR3 DNA: TGTGCCAGCAGCCGTACCGAAGAGACCCAGTACTTC. This translates into CASSRTEETQYF.

This clonotype appeared a few times. The chain recombines TRBV5-1 with TRBJ1-1, with D possibly TRBD1 on 5 matching bases. The V end lost 0 bases, the J end lost 9 bases, and 12 bases lay between the germline ends. CDR1 and CDR2 (germline): SGHRS, YFSETQ. This CDR3 comprises 13 residues. DNA for the CDR3: TGCGCCAGCAGCTTGGAGGGCAGGGTGCAAGCTTTCTTT. Its protein is CASSLEGRVQAFF.

This clonotype came up many times. The rearrangement links TRBV10-3 to TRBJ2-7, with a weak D call TRBD1 (5 bases). V was trimmed by 3 bases and J by 5 bases, leaving 8 bases between them. Per the germline V gene, CDR1 is ENHRY and CDR2 is SYGVKD. The CDR3 covers 12 residues. The CDR3 nucleotides are TGTGCCATCAGTGACAGGGCCCACGAGCAGTACTTC. Translated: CAISDRAHEQYF.

This clonotype was recorded a few times. The rearrangement joins TRBV20-1 to TRBJ2-5; D not resolved. There are 10 residues in the CDR3. The V gene lost 7 bases and the J gene lost 4 bases, with 7 bases spanning the gap. CDR1 DFQATT and CDR2 SNEGSKA come from the germline V gene (reference sequence). Here the CDR3 DNA reads TGCAGTGTTCTCGGAGAGACCCAGTACTTC. Protein: CSVLGETQYF.

This clonotype has at least ten counts. The chain links TRBV29-1 to TRBJ1-4; weak D call: TRBD1 (5 bases). Trimming removed 6 bases at V and 10 bases at J, with 18 bases between. Germline CDR1 and CDR2: SQVTM and ANQGSEA. The CDR3 sequence is 13 residues long. The CDR3, as DNA: TGCAGCGTCCGGGTCCCGGGGGACGGAAAACTGTTTTTT. Translation gives CSVRVPGDGKLFF.

About this clonotype: At one boundary the junction diverges from the germline segment, which might be a read error. J is TRBJ2-1 and V is TRBV7-9; the match to TRBD2 covers 9 bases. Germline CDR1 SEHNR, CDR2 FQNEAQ (reference sequence). This CDR3 is 15 amino acids long. CDR3: CTSSLGLATYNEQFF. The CDR3 region has the DNA TGTACCAGCAGCTTGGGACTAGCAACCTACAATGAGCAGTTCTTC.

The rearrangement joins TRBV2 to TRBJ2-3, with TRBD1 matching 9 bases. V lost 5 bases, J lost 1 base, and 4 bases stayed unmatched. The CDR3 covers 15 residues. Germline V gives CDR1 SNHLY, CDR2 FYNNEI. CDR3 DNA: TGTGCCAGCAGTCTACAGGGGGCAGGCACAGATACGCAGTATTTT. It is translated as CASSLQGAGTDTQYF.

This chain joins TRBV29-1 and TRBJ2-7, with TRBD2 matching over 8 bases. CDR1 and CDR2 from the germline V gene are SQVTM and ANQGSEA. V gave up 5 bases and J gave up 5 bases; unmatched junction bases: 8. This CDR3 is 13 amino acids long. CDR3 sequence reads: CSVLGLRGDEQYF. The DNA of the CDR3 is TGCAGCGTTCTTGGTTTGCGGGGGGACGAGCAGTACTTC.